These T cell receptor beta chains were read from a single sample in a study of T cell responses to AZD1222 COVID-19 vaccine. Sequenced by immunoSEQ multiplex PCR; TCRdb stores in-frame clones only, minus some. The profile shows under 150,000 clones, approximately 94% of them singletons. This specimen was peripheral blood, taken on day 0 of AZD1222 vaccination. These TCRs come from an adult in good health. The CDR3 runs from the conserved cysteine through the conserved F or W.

len	v_gene	j_gene	CDR3aa
18	TRBV7-2	TRBJ2-2	CASSINHLAVGLGGELFF
14	TRBV6-5	TRBJ1-1	CASRDRGLGTEAFF
15	TRBV19	TRBJ2-3	CASSIGGTVTDTQYF
16	TRBV5-1	TRBJ2-7	CASSPGLAGDSYEQYF
10	TRBV30	TRBJ1-1	CAWERGTAFF
15	TRBV9	TRBJ1-1	CASSPSGVGLTEAFF
15	TRBV5-1	TRBJ2-1	CASSGGPGLHNEQFF
14	TRBV6-5	TRBJ1-5	CASSYGGVNQPQHF
16	TRBV9	TRBJ1-3	CASSVNRERSGNTIYF
15	TRBV7-2	TRBJ2-2	CASSPRQGTTGELFF
15	TRBV7-2	TRBJ1-5	CASSLSGQGGQPQHF
17	TRBV5-1	TRBJ2-1	CASSLDPTRLDYNEQFF
11	TRBV9	TRBJ2-5	CASGREETQYF
17	TRBV3-1/TRBV3-2	TRBJ2-7	CASSPGTSGRATYEQYF
13	TRBV5-4	TRBJ2-1	CASGLAGGNEQFF
15	TRBV6-1	TRBJ2-7	CASSEGQGGTYEQYF
16	TRBV6-5	TRBJ2-2	CASSSQGVANTGELFF
18	TRBV4-3	TRBJ1-6	CASSQEQTGPIFQFPLHF
14	TRBV2	TRBJ2-7	CASTLEGGAYEQYF
13	TRBV7-9	TRBJ2-7	CASSRAFPYEQYF
17	TRBV7-8	TRBJ2-7	CASSLATEGTGGYEQYF
10	TRBV20-1	TRBJ2-1	CSASYNEQFF
16	TRBV5-6	TRBJ2-5	CASSLAPAGGQETQYF
16	TRBV20-1	TRBJ2-1	CSASARGLAGSNEQFF
14	TRBV27	TRBJ2-7	CASSFTGQVYEQYF
16	TRBV12-5	TRBJ1-4	CASGFPAEGRNEKLFF
14	TRBV7-2	TRBJ2-7	CASSQAGAIYEQYF
14	TRBV4-2	TRBJ2-1	CASSQEEGLGEQFF
16	TRBV19	TRBJ2-1	CASSIGGLAGGGEQFF
14	TRBV19	TRBJ2-7	CASSILGFPYEQYF
16	TRBV4-1	TRBJ2-2	CASSLLAAANTGELFF
12	TRBV12-2	TRBJ1-2	CASRPGIAGYTF
22	TRBV4-1	TRBJ2-1	CASSRSPGQGVTSGGPYNEQFF
15	TRBV30	TRBJ1-6	CAWSPLSGLGSPLHF
11	TRBV7-2	TRBJ2-3	CASSSTDTQYF
14	TRBV5-1	TRBJ2-1	CASSSGQGRNEQFF
14	TRBV19	TRBJ1-2	CASTSRGPVYGYTF
17	TRBV18	TRBJ1-1	CASSPRSSAGEDTEAFF
11	TRBV30	TRBJ2-7	CAWSASYEQYF
15	TRBV7-8	TRBJ1-2	CASSLALGQGDGYTF
15	TRBV6-2/TRBV6-3	TRBJ1-6	CASSYGRGDNSPLHF
15	TRBV4-3	TRBJ2-7	CASSSLPGGTYEQYF
14	TRBV27	TRBJ1-4	CASSLHRTNEKLFF
15	TRBV7-7	TRBJ2-1	CASSLTAGVYNEQFF
15	TRBV7-9	TRBJ2-7	CASSHGTGAKYEQYF